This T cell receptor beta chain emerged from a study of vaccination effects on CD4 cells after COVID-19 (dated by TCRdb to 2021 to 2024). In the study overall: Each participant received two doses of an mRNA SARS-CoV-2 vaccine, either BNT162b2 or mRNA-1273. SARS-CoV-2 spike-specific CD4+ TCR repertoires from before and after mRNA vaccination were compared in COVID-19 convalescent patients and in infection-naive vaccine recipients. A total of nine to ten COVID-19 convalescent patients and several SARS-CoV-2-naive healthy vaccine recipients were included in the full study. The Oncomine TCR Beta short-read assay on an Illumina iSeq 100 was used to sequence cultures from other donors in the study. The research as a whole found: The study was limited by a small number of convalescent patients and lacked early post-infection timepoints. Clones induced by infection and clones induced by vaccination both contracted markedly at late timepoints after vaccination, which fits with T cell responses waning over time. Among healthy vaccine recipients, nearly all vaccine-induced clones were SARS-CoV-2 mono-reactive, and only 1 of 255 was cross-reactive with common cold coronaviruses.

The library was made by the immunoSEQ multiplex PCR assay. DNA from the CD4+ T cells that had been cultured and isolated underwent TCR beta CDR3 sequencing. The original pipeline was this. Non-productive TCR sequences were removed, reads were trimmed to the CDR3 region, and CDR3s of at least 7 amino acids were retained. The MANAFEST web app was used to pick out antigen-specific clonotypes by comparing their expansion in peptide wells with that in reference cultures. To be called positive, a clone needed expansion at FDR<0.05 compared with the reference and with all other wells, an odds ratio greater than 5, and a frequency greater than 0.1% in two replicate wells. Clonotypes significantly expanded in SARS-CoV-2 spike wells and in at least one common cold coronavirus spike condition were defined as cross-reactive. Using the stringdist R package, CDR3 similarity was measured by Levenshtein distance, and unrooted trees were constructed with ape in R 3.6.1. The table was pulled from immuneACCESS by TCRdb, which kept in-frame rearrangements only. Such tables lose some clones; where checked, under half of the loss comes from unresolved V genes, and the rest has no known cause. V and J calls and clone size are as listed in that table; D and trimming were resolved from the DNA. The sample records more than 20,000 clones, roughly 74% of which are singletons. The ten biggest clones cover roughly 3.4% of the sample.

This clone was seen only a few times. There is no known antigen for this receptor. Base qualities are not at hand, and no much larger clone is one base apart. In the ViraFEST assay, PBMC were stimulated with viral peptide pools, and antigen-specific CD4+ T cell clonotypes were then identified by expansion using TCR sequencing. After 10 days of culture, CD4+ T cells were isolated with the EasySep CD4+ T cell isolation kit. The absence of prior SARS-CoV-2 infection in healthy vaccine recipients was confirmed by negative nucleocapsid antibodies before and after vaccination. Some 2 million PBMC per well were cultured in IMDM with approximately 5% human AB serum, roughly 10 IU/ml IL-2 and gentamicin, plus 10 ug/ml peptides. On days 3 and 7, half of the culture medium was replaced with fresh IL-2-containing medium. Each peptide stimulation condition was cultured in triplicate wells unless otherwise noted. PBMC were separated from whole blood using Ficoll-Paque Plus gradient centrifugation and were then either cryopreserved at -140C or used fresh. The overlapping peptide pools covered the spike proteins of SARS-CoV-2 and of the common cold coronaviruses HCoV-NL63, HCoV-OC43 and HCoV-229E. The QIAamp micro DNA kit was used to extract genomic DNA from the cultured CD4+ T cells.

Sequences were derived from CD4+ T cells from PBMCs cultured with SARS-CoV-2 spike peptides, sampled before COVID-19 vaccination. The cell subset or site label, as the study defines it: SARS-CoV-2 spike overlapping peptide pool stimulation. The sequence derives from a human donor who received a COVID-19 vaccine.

Read as DNA, the sequence is TGTGCCAGCAGTACTGGGACAGAGAACACTGAAGCTTTCTTT. Its coded protein is CASSTGTENTEAFF. The V and J segments used are TRBV6-5 and TRBJ1-1; 7 bases in the junction line up with TRBD1. The CDR3 runs 14 amino acids, cysteine and phenylalanine included. Left in the record is the CDR3 DNA by itself, 42 bases read in frame from the first base. V lost 5 bases and J lost 1 base, and the count of bases not matched to a germline gene is 4. The germline V gene supplies CDR1 MNHEY and CDR2 SVGAGI.